The sequence of this T cell receptor (beta chain) was determined in a study of siplizumab effects on memory and regulatory T cells. Study-level results: Naive T cells seemed more diverse than memory cells; they also seemed major alloresponse contributors. In siplizumab conditions, mappable alloreactive CD4+ clones averaged about 69% Treg-derived, against around 30% in controls. Proliferating Tregs' suppressive function in siplizumab cultures went unconfirmed. Only a minor fraction of alloreactive clones mapped to unstimulated subsets.

Comments on this clone: As yet, its antigen is unknown.

Assay used: immunoSEQ multiplex PCR; TCRdb lists only in-frame clones, some missing. The sample has approximately 100,000 clones, about 90% seen once. This TCR came from a human donor in good health. The material sequenced was Tregs sorted from blood.

CDR3 bases: TGTGCCAGCAGTTTTAGCGGGCCCTCCTACAATGAGCAGTTCTTC. Protein product: CASSFSGPSYNEQFF. The chain employs TRBV27 and TRBJ2-1, with 7 nucleotides matching TRBD2. The CDR3 is 15 amino acids. Germline trimming cut 3 bases from V and 0 bases from J; bases unmatched to any gene: 2. Germline CDR1 and CDR2: MNHEY and SMNVEV (reference sequence).